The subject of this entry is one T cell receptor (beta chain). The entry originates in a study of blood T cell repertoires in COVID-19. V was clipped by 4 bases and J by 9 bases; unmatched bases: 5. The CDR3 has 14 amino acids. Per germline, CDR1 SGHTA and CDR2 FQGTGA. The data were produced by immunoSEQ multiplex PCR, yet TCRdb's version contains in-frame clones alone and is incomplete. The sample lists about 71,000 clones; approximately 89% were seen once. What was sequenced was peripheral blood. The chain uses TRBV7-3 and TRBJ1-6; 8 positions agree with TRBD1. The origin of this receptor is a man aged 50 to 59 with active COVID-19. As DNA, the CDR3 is TGTGCCAGCAGCTCACAGGGGGTGGGTTCACCCCTCCACTTT. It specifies CASSSQGVGSPLHF.